Listed here is a single T cell receptor (beta chain). These data originate in a study of OX40 agonist ivuxolimab in advanced cancers. The protocol was immunoSEQ multiplex PCR, while the TCRdb copy is restricted to in-frame clones and leaves out a portion. The sample includes some 74,000 clones, 70% to 85% of them seen just once. Germline CDR1 and CDR2: SGDLS and YYNGEE. Trimming cost V 6 bases and J 2 bases; bases outside gene matches: 12. The CDR3 runs 17 residues. The sequenced sample was CD4+ or CD8+ T cells sorted from blood, obtained in a trial of the OX40 agonist ivuxolimab. This TCR was recovered from an adult with an advanced solid tumor such as melanoma, head and neck, liver or kidney cancer. The chain has TRBV9 and TRBJ2-1; 9 bases are a match to TRBD2. CDR3 sequence: CASTPKGGRGPYNEQFF. In DNA, the CDR3 is TGTGCCAGCACCCCCAAGGGCGGGAGGGGGCCCTACAATGAGCAGTTCTTC.